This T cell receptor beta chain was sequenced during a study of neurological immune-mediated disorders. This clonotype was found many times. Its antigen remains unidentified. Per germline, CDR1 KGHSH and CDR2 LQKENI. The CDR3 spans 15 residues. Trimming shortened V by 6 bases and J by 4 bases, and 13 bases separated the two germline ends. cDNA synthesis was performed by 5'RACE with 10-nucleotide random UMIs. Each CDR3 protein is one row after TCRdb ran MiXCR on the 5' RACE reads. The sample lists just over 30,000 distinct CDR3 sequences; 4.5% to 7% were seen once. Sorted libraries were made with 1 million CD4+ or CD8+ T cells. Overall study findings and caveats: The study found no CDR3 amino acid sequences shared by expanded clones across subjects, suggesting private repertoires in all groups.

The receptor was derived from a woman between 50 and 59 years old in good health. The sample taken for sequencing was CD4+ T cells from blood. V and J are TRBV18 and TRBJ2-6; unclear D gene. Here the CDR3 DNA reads TGTGCCAGCTCGCCCAGTACCCCCGGGGCCAACGTCCTGACTTTC. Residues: CASSPSTPGANVLTF.